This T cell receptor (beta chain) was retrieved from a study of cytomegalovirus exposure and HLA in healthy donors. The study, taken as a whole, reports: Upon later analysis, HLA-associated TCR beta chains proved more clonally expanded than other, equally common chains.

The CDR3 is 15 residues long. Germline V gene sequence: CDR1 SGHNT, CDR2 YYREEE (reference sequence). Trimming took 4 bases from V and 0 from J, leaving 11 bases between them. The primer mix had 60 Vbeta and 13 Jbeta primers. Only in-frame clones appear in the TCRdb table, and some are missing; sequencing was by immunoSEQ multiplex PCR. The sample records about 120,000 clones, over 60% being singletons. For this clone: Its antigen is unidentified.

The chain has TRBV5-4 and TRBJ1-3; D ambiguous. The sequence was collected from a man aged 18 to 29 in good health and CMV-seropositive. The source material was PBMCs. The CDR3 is CASSGERSSGNTIYF. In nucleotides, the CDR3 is TGTGCCAGCAGCGGCGAGAGGAGCTCTGGAAACACCATATATTTT.